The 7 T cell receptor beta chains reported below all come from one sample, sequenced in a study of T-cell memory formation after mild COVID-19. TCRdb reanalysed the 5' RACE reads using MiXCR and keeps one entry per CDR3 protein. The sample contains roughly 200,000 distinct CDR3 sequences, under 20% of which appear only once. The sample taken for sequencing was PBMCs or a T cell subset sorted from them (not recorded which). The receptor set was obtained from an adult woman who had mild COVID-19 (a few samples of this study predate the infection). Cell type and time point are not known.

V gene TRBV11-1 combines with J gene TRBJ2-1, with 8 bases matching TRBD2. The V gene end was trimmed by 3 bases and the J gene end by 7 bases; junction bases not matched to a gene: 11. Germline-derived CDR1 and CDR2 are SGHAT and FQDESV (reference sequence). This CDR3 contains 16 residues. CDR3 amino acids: CASSFGDRTSRNEQFF. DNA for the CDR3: TGTGCCAGCAGCTTTGGGGACCGGACTAGCCGGAATGAGCAGTTCTTC.

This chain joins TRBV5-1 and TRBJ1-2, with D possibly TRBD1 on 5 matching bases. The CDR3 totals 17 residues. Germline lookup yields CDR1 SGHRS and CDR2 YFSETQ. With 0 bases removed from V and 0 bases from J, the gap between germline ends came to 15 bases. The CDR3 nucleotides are TGCGCCAGCAGCTTGGGAGCCGGGACGAAAGCTAACTATGGCTACACCTTC. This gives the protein CASSLGAGTKANYGYTF.

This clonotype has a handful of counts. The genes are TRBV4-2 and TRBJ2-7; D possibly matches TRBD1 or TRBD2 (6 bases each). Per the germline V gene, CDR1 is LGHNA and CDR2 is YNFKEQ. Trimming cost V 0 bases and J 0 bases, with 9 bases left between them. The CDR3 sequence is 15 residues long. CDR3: CASSQDGGRSYEQYF. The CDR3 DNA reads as TGTGCCAGCAGCCAAGATGGGGGGCGCTCCTACGAGCAGTACTTC.

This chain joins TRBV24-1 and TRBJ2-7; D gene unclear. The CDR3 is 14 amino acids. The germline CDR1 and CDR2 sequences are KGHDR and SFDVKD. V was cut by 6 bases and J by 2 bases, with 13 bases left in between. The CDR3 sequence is CATSHDSLAYEQYF. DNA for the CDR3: TGTGCCACCAGTCACGACTCGCTGGCCTACGAGCAGTACTTC.

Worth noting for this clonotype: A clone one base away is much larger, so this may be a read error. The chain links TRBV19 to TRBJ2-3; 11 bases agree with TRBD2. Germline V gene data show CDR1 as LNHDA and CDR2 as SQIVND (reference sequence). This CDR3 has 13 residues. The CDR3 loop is CASSLGLADKQYF. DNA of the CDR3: TGTGCCAGTAGTTTGGGACTAGCGGATAAGCAGTATTTT.

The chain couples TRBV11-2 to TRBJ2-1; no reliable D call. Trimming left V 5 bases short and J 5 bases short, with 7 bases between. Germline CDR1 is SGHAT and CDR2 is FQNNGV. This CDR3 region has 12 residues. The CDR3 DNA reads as TGTGCCAGCAGCACCAACCACAATGAGCAGTTCTTC. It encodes CASSTNHNEQFF.

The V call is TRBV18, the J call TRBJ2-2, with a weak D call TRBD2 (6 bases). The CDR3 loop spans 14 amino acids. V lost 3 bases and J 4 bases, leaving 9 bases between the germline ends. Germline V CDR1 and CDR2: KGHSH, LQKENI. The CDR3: CASSPEGFTGELFF. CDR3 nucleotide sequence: TGTGCCAGCTCACCGGAGGGATTCACCGGGGAGCTGTTTTTT.